Each of the 13 T cell receptor beta chains below was sequenced from the same sample in a study of blood T cell repertoires in COVID-19. TCRdb's copy holds only in-frame clones and misses some; the assay was immunoSEQ multiplex PCR. Of fewer than 120,000 clones in the sample, around nine tenths were seen once. The sample comprised peripheral blood. These receptors were taken from a woman in her forties or fifties with acute or convalescent COVID-19.

The chain couples TRBV24-1 to TRBJ1-3; D perhaps matches TRBD1 (5 bases). Between the trimmed V and J ends, which lost 11 bases and 0 bases, there was a span of 10 bases. Germline lookup yields CDR1 KGHDR and CDR2 SFDVKD. The CDR3 consists of 13 residues. CDR3 bases: TGTGCCATTACAGGCCTCTCTGGAAACACCATATATTTT. This gives the protein CAITGLSGNTIYF.

The genes are TRBV27 and TRBJ2-1; D call uncertain. With 2 bases removed from V and 2 bases from J, the gap between germline ends came to 10 bases. CDR3 length: 15 residues. In germline, CDR1 is MNHEY, CDR2 SMNVEV (reference sequence). DNA for the CDR3: TGTGCCAGCAGTTTACGCACAGTTACCTACAATGAGCAGTTCTTC. Its protein is CASSLRTVTYNEQFF.

V usage is TRBV5-1 and J usage is TRBJ2-1; TRBD2 agrees at 12 bases. J was trimmed by 10 bases and V by 2 bases; bases with no gene match: 10. This CDR3 region has 16 residues. From germline, CDR1 is SGHRS and CDR2 YFSETQ. The CDR3 loop reads CASSLLTSGGPLEQFF. DNA for the CDR3: TGCGCCAGCAGCTTACTGACTAGCGGGGGCCCTCTCGAGCAGTTCTTC.

This clone has only a few counts. This chain connects TRBV11-1 to TRBJ1-1; D unclear. CDR1 is SGHAT and CDR2 is FQDESV in the germline V gene (reference sequence). Between the trimmed V and J ends, which lost 1 base and 4 bases, there was a span of 10 bases. This CDR3 is 14 amino acids long. In DNA form, the CDR3 reads TGTGCCAGCAGCTTAGAAGCTAGCGGCACTGAAGCTTTCTTT. Translation: CASSLEASGTEAFF.

The V call is TRBV18, the J call TRBJ2-5; D might be TRBD1 (6 bases). V gave up 1 base and J gave up 2 bases, with 11 bases separating them. Germline V lookup: CDR1 KGHSH, CDR2 LQKENI. The CDR3 loop spans 15 amino acids. The CDR3 coding sequence is TGTGCCAGCTCACCACTAACAGGGTGGCAAGAGACCCAGTACTTC. Translation gives CASSPLTGWQETQYF.

This clone has only a few counts. This chain uses TRBV18 with TRBJ1-2, with D possibly TRBD1 on 5 matching bases. Per germline, CDR1 KGHSH and CDR2 LQKENI. V lost 3 bases and J 5 bases, leaving 16 bases between the germline ends. The CDR3 is 15 amino acids. The CDR3 DNA reads as TGTGCCAGCTCACCCGGGCAGGGCGTACCGTATGGCTACACCTTC. This gives the protein CASSPGQGVPYGYTF.

The rearrangement joins TRBV9 to TRBJ2-1; 8 bases line up with TRBD2. This CDR3 has 14 amino acids. Germline trimming cut 3 bases from V and 7 bases from J; bases unmatched to any gene: 6. Germline V gene sequence: CDR1 SGDLS, CDR2 YYNGEE. CDR3 nucleotide sequence: TGTGCCAGCAGCGCCGGGACTAGTGTAAATGAGCAGTTCTTC. Amino acids: CASSAGTSVNEQFF.

The V call is TRBV6-1, the J call TRBJ2-1, with TRBD1 matching over 7 bases. The CDR3 is made up of 14 amino acids. Germline V gives CDR1 MNHNS, CDR2 SASEGT. Trimming removed 2 bases from V and 5 bases from J; junction bases left unmatched: 3. This CDR3 is CASSEYDRDNEQFF. The CDR3 coding sequence is TGTGCCAGCAGTGAATATGACAGGGACAATGAGCAGTTCTTC.

The V gene is TRBV5-1, the J gene TRBJ2-5; the match to TRBD1 covers 8 bases. The CDR3 totals 14 residues. Trimming at V came to 3 bases and at J to 3 bases, leaving 4 bases not matched to a gene. CDR1 is SGHRS and CDR2 is YFSETQ in the germline V gene. The CDR3 here is CASSWPGGEETQYF. DNA of the CDR3: TGCGCCAGCAGCTGGCCAGGGGGCGAAGAGACCCAGTACTTC.

In its sample, this clone was seen once. This chain joins TRBV15 and TRBJ2-2; D gene ambiguous. V dropped 0 bases and J dropped 5 bases, with 10 bases sitting between them. Germline V CDR1 and CDR2: LNHNV, YYDKDF (reference sequence). This CDR3 contains 15 residues. DNA of the CDR3: TGTGCCACCAGCAGAGATATTCCAGATACCGGGGAGCTGTTTTTT. It specifies CATSRDIPDTGELFF.

A few counts support this clone. The CDR3 region is CASSHLGEQYF. The CDR3 nucleotides read TGTGCCAGCAGCCACCTCGGGGAGCAGTACTTC. The chain has TRBV3-1 (or the pseudogene TRBV3-2) and TRBJ2-7; no clear D. This CDR3 contains 11 residues. From germline, CDR1 is LGHDT and CDR2 YNNKEL (reference sequence). V dropped 3 bases and J dropped 7 bases, with 7 bases sitting between them.

This clone was picked up one time. J is TRBJ2-2 and V is TRBV6-5; 9 positions match TRBD2. Per the germline V gene, CDR1 is MNHEY and CDR2 is SVGAGI. V dropped 4 bases and J dropped 6; count of bases not matched to a gene: 6. This CDR3 is built from 15 residues. The CDR3 region is CASSSPGLASGELFF. CDR3 DNA sequence: TGTGCCAGCAGTTCTCCGGGACTAGCTTCCGGGGAGCTGTTTTTT.

J is TRBJ1-5 and V is TRBV7-9; 9 bases are shared with TRBD1. CDR1 SEHNR and CDR2 FQNEAQ come from the germline V gene (reference sequence). Germline trimming cut 4 bases from V and 0 bases from J; bases unmatched to any gene: 10. The CDR3 consists of 18 residues. The CDR3 nucleotides are TGTGCCAGCAGCTCCCCCCCCGGGACAGGGAATAGCAATCAGCCCCAGCATTTT. Translating gives CASSSPPGTGNSNQPQHF.